This T cell receptor beta chain was obtained from a study of tumor and adjacent non-tumor tissue in lung cancer. The study's findings and limits: Shorter survival was associated with higher TCR diversity in tumors. TCR diversity was significantly greater in tumor than normal lung tissue.

The V gene's germline CDR1 is SGHNT and CDR2 YYREEE (reference sequence). The CDR3 contains 18 residues. In regard to this clonotype: What it recognizes is unknown. The junction departs from the called germline gene at one end, perhaps through a read error.

Three rounds of nested PCR, following a modified ARM-PCR protocol, produced the TCRbeta library. TCRdb re-derived calls from the multiplex PCR reads in MiXCR, one entry per CDR3 protein. The sample lists about 86,000 distinct CDR3 sequences, around three quarters occurring once. The template was RNA from unsorted bulk tissue. The normal lung tissue was taken more than 3 cm from the tumor edge. Newly diagnosed lung cancer patients had thoracic surgery in China, August–late 2014, without prior chemotherapy. Sequencing was done on a sample of distant non-tumor lung tissue. The V call is TRBV5-4, the J call TRBJ1-6; a weak D match, TRBD1 (5 bases). The receptor was isolated from a woman in her forties or fifties with non-small cell lung cancer. CDR3 bases: TGTGCCAGCGGCTTGTGGGACGGCGGGGGAAAGGCGTATTTACCCCTCCACTTT. Encoded protein: CASGLWDGGGKAYLPLHF. Using reference TRBV5-4 and TRBJ1-6 for the parts outside the CDR3, the full variable domain is ETGVTQSPTHLIKTRGQQVTLRCSSQSGHNTVSWYQQALGQGPQFIFQYYREEENGRGNFPPRFSGLQFPNYSSELNVNALELDDSALYLCASGLWDGGGKAYLPLHFGNGTRLTVT.